This is a list of T cell receptor beta chains from one sample in a study of beta chain features in type 1 diabetes. Generated by immunoSEQ multiplex PCR, the TCRdb table keeps only in-frame clones and is missing some. The table lists about 320,000 clones, 14% of them singletons. Sequences were obtained from central memory CD4+ T cells from blood. The source of these receptors is a man between 25 and 39 years old in good health. CDR3s include the opening cysteine and the closing phenylalanine or tryptophan. D genes are given only for firm matches. Expanded clones get a size class; other rows say once, few or many, or leave the size out.

cdr3_nt | cdr3_aa | cdr3_length | j_call | clone_size | v_call | d_call
TGTGCCAGCTCACCGGTCCCTAACACTGAAGCTTTCTTT | CASSPVPNTEAFF | 13 | TRBJ1-1 | few | TRBV18 | -
TGTGCCATCAGTGAAGGGACACAAGGGGAAAAACTGTTTTTT | CAISEGTQGEKLFF | 14 | TRBJ1-4 | few | TRBV10-3 | -
TGCAGCGTTGAAGGAGGTATGAGCTCCTACAATGAGCAGTTCTTC | CSVEGGMSSYNEQFF | 15 | TRBJ2-1 | few | TRBV29-1 | -
TGTGCCATCACTACTGGGGACAGAAAGTATTCACCCCTCCACTTT | CAITTGDRKYSPLHF | 15 | TRBJ1-6 | - | TRBV2 | TRBD1
TGTGCCAGCAGCCCGAGGTCCGTGGGAAACACCATATATTTT | CASSPRSVGNTIYF | 14 | TRBJ1-3 | few | TRBV7-8 | -
TGTGCCAGCAGTGCTATCTCCGGTGAAAAACTGTTTTTT | CASSAISGEKLFF | 13 | TRBJ1-4 | many | TRBV2 | -
TGTGCCAGCAGCGTTAATACAGCAAACACTGAAGCTTTCTTT | CASSVNTANTEAFF | 14 | TRBJ1-1 | - | TRBV9 | -
TGTGCCAGTAGTATGGCTAGTGGAACAGATACGCAGTATTTT | CASSMASGTDTQYF | 14 | TRBJ2-3 | few | TRBV19 | -
TGCGCCAGCAGCTTAACAGGGAACTACGAGCAGTACTTC | CASSLTGNYEQYF | 13 | TRBJ2-7 | - | TRBV5-1 | -
TGTGCCAGCAGCCGCCAAACACAAGAGACCCAGTACTTC | CASSRQTQETQYF | 13 | TRBJ2-5 | few | TRBV6-6 | -
TGTGCCAGCAGTTATTATGGGACTAGCGGGATGAACAATGAGCAGTTCTTC | CASSYYGTSGMNNEQFF | 17 | TRBJ2-1 | - | TRBV27 | TRBD2
TGCGCCAGCAGCCTCGGAGGGGGCGGGAGACAGAATGAGCAGTTCTTC | CASSLGGGGRQNEQFF | 16 | TRBJ2-1 | - | TRBV5-1 | -
TGTGCCAGCAGCTTAGCGCCTGCAGTCGGAAATGAGCAGTTCTTC | CASSLAPAVGNEQFF | 15 | TRBJ2-1 | - | TRBV7-2 | -
TGTGCCAGCAGTGAAAGGGCCCGAACAGATACGCAGTATTTT | CASSERARTDTQYF | 14 | TRBJ2-3 | - | TRBV2 | -
TGTGCCAGCAGCTTAGGGGGAAGTGGGACTGAAGCTTTCTTT | CASSLGGSGTEAFF | 14 | TRBJ1-1 | - | TRBV13 | -
TGTGCCAGCAGCTTAGAGGCAGGGGGTTACTATGGCTACACCTTC | CASSLEAGGYYGYTF | 15 | TRBJ1-2 | - | TRBV11-3 | TRBD1
TGTGCCAGCAGCATGACAGGGCGAAGTAATTCACCCCTCCACTTT | CASSMTGRSNSPLHF | 15 | TRBJ1-6 | few | TRBV7-3 | TRBD1
TGTGCTAGCAGAAACGCCCCGGGCACCGGGGAGCTGTTTTTT | CASRNAPGTGELFF | 14 | TRBJ2-2 | many | TRBV7-7 | -
TGTGCCAGCAGTTTTTCGAGGTATGAGCAGTTCTTC | CASSFSRYEQFF | 12 | TRBJ2-1 | - | TRBV6-5 | -
TGTGCCAGCAGCTTAGTTTCCCAGGGTGGTACTGAAGCTTTCTTT | CASSLVSQGGTEAFF | 15 | TRBJ1-1 | - | TRBV7-2 | -
TGTGCCAGCAGCTTAGACAGGGTGGAGACCGGGGAGCTGTTTTTT | CASSLDRVETGELFF | 15 | TRBJ2-2 | few | TRBV7-2 | -
TGTGCCAGCAGTGATTCGGGTGAGCAGTTCTTC | CASSDSGEQFF | 11 | TRBJ2-1 | - | TRBV2 | -
TGTGCCACCACTACAGGGAACTATGGCTACACCTTC | CATTTGNYGYTF | 12 | TRBJ1-2 | few | TRBV19 | -
TGTGCCATCGGCCCTAGCGGAGAGACCCAGTACTTC | CAIGPSGETQYF | 12 | TRBJ2-5 | - | TRBV10-3 | TRBD2
TGTGCCAGCAGCTTAGTGTCCAATGAGCAGTTCTTC | CASSLVSNEQFF | 12 | TRBJ2-1 | few | TRBV11-2 | -
TGTGCCAGCACTACTAGCGGGAGTGGGGGAGATACGCAGTATTTT | CASTTSGSGGDTQYF | 15 | TRBJ2-3 | once | TRBV6-6 | TRBD2
TGTGCCAGCAGCTTGGGCAGCGAGCAGTACTTC | CASSLGSEQYF | 11 | TRBJ2-7 | few | TRBV6-5 | -